The 5 T cell receptor beta chains listed next were all sequenced from one sample in a study of cytomegalovirus exposure and HLA in healthy donors. The PCR made use of 60 Vbeta and 13 Jbeta primers. The table came from immunoSEQ multiplex PCR; TCRdb's copy has only in-frame clones and leaves some out. The sample includes approximately 79,000 clones, around four fifths of them seen just once. The sequenced sample was PBMCs. All receptors derive from a boy aged 5-17 years in good health and CMV-seronegative.

The CDR3 sequence: CSVVDGPKNIQYF. The CDR3 DNA reads TGCAGCGTCGTAGATGGGCCCAAAAACATTCAGTACTTC. The chain links TRBV29-1 to TRBJ2-4; no clear D. The ends were cut back, 6 bases at V and 2 bases at J, with 11 bases in the middle. Germline V gene sequence: CDR1 SQVTM, CDR2 ANQGSEA. There are 13 residues in the CDR3.

V and J are TRBV6-6 and TRBJ2-7; D is unclear. Germline CDR1 and CDR2: MNHNY and SVGAGI (reference sequence). CDR3 size: 15 residues. Between the trimmed V and J ends, which lost 6 bases and 1 base, there was a span of 16 bases. The DNA of the CDR3 is TGTGCCAGCAGCCCTACTAAAGGAGTATCCTACGAGCAGTACTTC. As protein: CASSPTKGVSYEQYF.

This rearrangement joins TRBV6-5 to TRBJ1-1; D might be TRBD1 (5 bases). The CDR3 totals 15 residues. The V gene lost 2 bases and the J gene lost 2 bases, with 12 bases spanning the gap. Germline V gene data show CDR1 as MNHEY and CDR2 as SVGAGI. The CDR3 loop is CASSYGSQGNTEAFF. As DNA, the CDR3 is TGTGCCAGCAGTTACGGGTCTCAGGGAAACACTGAAGCTTTCTTT.

This clone was counted a single time. The rearrangement uses TRBV2 and TRBJ1-2; no firm D call. The CDR3 length is 13 residues. CDR1 SNHLY and CDR2 FYNNEI come from the germline V gene. Trimming took 2 bases from V and 0 from J, leaving 4 bases between them. The CDR3 protein is CASSEQSNYGYTF. The CDR3 DNA reads as TGTGCCAGCAGTGAACAGTCTAACTATGGCTACACCTTC. Together with reference TRBV2 and TRBJ1-2, the CDR3 gives the full variable domain: EPEVTQTPSHQVTQMGQEVILRCVPISNHLYFYWYRQILGQKVEFLVSFYNNEISEKSEIFDDQFSVERPDGSNFTLKIRSTKLEDSAMYFCASSEQSNYGYTFGSGTRLTVV.

The rearrangement links TRBV7-2 to TRBJ2-1; D uncertain. The CDR3 length is 13 residues. Looked up from germline, CDR1 is SGHTA and CDR2 is FQGNSA. V was shortened by 2 bases and J by 7 bases, with 9 bases between the two germline ends. This chain's CDR3 is CASSLMAANEQFF. In DNA form, the CDR3 reads TGTGCCAGCAGCTTAATGGCGGCGAATGAGCAGTTCTTC.